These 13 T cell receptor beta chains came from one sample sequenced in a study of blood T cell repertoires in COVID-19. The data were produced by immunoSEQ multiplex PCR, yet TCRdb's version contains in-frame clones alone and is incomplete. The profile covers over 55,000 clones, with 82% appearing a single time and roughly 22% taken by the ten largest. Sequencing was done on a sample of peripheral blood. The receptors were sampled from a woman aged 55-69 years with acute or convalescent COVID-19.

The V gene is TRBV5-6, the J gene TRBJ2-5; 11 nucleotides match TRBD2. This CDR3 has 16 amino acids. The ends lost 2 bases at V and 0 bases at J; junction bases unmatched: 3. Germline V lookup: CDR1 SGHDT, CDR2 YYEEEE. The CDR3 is CASSLASGGYQETQYF. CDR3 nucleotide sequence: TGTGCCAGCAGCTTAGCTAGCGGGGGGTACCAAGAGACCCAGTACTTC.

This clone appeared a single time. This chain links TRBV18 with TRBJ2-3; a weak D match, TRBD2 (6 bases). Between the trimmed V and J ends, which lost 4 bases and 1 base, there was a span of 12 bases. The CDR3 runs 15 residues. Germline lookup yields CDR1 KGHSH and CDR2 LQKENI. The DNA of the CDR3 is TGTGCCAGCTCACGGAGACTAGGTGGCACAGATACGCAGTATTTT. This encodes CASSRRLGGTDTQYF.

This CDR3 reads CASSLARDYGYTF. CDR3 nucleotides: TGTGCCAGCAGCTTAGCGAGGGACTATGGCTACACCTTC. V gene TRBV7-8 combines with J gene TRBJ1-2, with D uncertain. Per germline, CDR1 SGHVS and CDR2 FQNEAQ. The CDR3 is 13 residues long. The V and J ends lost 0 bases and 3 bases respectively, with 5 bases between them.

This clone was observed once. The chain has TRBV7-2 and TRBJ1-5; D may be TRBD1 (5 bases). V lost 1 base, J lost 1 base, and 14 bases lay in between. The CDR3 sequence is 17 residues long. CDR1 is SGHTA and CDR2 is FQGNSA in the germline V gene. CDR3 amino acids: CASSLVGRGASNQPQHF. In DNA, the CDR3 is TGTGCCAGCAGCTTAGTTGGTAGGGGCGCGAGCAATCAGCCCCAGCATTTT. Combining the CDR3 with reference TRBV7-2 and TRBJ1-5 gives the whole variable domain GAGVSQSPSNKVTEKGKDVELRCDPISGHTALYWYRQSLGQGLEFLIYFQGNSAPDKSGLPSDRFSAERTGGSVSTLTIQRTQQEDSAVYLCASSLVGRGASNQPQHFGDGTRLSIL.

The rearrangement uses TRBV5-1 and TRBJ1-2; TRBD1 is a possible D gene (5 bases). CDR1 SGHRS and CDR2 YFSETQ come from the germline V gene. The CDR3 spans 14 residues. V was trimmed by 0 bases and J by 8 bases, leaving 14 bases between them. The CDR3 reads CASSLGGGEGGYTF. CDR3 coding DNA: TGCGCCAGCAGCTTGGGAGGAGGGGAAGGAGGCTACACCTTC.

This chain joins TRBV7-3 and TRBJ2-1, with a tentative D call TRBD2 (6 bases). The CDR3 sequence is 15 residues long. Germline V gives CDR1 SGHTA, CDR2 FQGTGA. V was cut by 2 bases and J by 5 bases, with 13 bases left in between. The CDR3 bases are TGTGCCAGCAGCTTATCCAGCGGGCGGGACAATGAGCAGTTCTTC. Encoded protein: CASSLSSGRDNEQFF.

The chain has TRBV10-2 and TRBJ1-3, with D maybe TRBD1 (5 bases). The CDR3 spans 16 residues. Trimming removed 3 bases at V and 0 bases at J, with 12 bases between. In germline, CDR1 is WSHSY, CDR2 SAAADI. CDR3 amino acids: CASSERGRSSGNTIYF. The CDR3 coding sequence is TGCGCCAGCAGTGAAAGGGGTCGGAGCTCTGGAAACACCATATATTTT.

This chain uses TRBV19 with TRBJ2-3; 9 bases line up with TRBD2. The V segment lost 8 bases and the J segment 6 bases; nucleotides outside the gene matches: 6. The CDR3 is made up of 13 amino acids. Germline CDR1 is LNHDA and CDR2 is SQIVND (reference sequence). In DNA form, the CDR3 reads TGTGCCAGTTCTTTAGCGGGGGCGGATACGCAGTATTTT. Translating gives CASSLAGADTQYF.

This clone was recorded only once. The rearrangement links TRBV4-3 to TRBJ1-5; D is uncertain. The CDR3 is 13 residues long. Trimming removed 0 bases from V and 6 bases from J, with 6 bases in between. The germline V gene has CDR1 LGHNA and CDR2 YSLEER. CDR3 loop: CASSQDTRQPQHF. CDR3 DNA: TGCGCCAGCAGCCAAGATACACGTCAGCCCCAGCATTTT.

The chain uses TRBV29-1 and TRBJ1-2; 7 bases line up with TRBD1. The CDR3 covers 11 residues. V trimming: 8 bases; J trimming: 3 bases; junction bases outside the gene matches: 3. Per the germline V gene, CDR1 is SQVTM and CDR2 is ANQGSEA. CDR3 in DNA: TGCAGCCTCGGACAGGACTATGGCTACACCTTC. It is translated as CSLGQDYGYTF.

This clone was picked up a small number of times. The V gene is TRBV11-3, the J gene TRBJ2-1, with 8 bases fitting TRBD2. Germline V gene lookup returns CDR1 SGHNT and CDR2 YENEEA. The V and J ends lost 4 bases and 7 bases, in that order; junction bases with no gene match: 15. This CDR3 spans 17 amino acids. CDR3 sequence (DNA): TGTGCCAGCAGCTCCAGACGGGGCGGGGGGAGACGGAATGAGCAGTTCTTC. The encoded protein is CASSSRRGGGRRNEQFF.

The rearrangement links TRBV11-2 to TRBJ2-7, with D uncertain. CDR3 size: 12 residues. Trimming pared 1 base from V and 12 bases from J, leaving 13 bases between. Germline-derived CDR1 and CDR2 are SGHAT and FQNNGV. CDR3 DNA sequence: TGTGCCAGCAGCTTAGTGGGCTCTACCGGGTACTTC. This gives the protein CASSLVGSTGYF.

The CDR3 loop reads CASSPSGPFIHHNSPLHF. The CDR3 nucleotides are TGTGCCAGCAGCCCCAGCGGTCCTTTCATACATCATAATTCACCCCTCCACTTT. The chain carries TRBV3-1 (or the pseudogene TRBV3-2) and TRBJ1-6; D not resolved. The V end lost 4 bases, the J end lost 5 bases, and 21 bases lay between the germline ends. In germline, CDR1 is LGHDT, CDR2 YNNKEL (reference sequence). The CDR3 extends over 18 amino acids.